This entry lists 24 T cell receptor beta chains sequenced from one sample in a study of T cells expressing NK-cell markers. With the 5' RACE reads reprocessed, TCRdb shows one record per CDR3 protein and no DNA. This sample's clone table lists about 160,000 distinct CDR3 sequences. What was sequenced was blood T cells: a sorted CD56 or NKG2C T cell subset, CD4+ or CD8+ T cells, or bulk PBMC T cells (not recorded which). The receptor set was obtained from a man aged 18 to 69 in good health.

This CDR3 reads CASTPVGALAKNIQYF. The chain couples TRBV27 to TRBJ2-4; there is no DNA to check the TCRdb D call of TRBD1. Germline V gives CDR1 MNHEY, CDR2 SMNVEV (reference sequence). This CDR3 region has 16 residues.

CDR3 protein: CASSFAVRPDGYTF. This rearrangement joins TRBV12-3 or TRBV12-4 to TRBJ1-2. This CDR3 is built from 14 residues.

J is TRBJ2-3 and V is TRBV12-3 or TRBV12-4; the TCRdb D gene call, TRBD2, has no DNA to confirm it. The CDR3 covers 15 residues. CDR3 protein: CASMRLAGAQDTQYF.

V is TRBV2 and J is TRBJ2-3; TCRdb's D gene call, TRBD1, goes unchecked for lack of DNA. The CDR3 extends over 14 amino acids. Germline V CDR1 and CDR2: SNHLY, FYNNEI. CDR3 loop: CASTGTGGADTQYF.

The genes are TRBV12-3 or TRBV12-4 and TRBJ2-3. The CDR3 runs 14 residues. The CDR3: CASSRGPSTDTQYF.

The J gene is TRBJ2-7, the V gene TRBV6-1; the TRBD2 assignment by TCRdb is unverifiable without DNA. The CDR3 consists of 15 residues. Germline V lookup: CDR1 MNHNS, CDR2 SASEGT. The CDR3 here is CASTHLGVSSYEQYF.

The chain combines TRBV15 with TRBJ1-1. CDR1 and CDR2 from the germline V gene are LNHNV and YYDKDF (reference sequence). This CDR3 is 16 amino acids long. CDR3 sequence reads: CATSSLRRGRNTEAFF.

This chain joins TRBV6-5 and TRBJ2-1. CDR1 is MNHEY, CDR2 SVGAGI, per germline. This CDR3 is 15 amino acids long. The CDR3 reads CASSYLFGGSNEQFF.

The chain recombines TRBV13 with TRBJ1-4. Germline V gene sequence: CDR1 PRHDT, CDR2 FYEKMQ (reference sequence). CDR3 length: 15 residues. CDR3 protein: CASSLGGGANEKLFF. Based on the CDR3 plus reference TRBV13 and TRBJ1-4, the full variable domain is AAGVIQSPRHLIKEKRETATLKCYPIPRHDTVYWYQQGPGQDPQFLISFYEKMQSDKGSIPDRFSAQQFSDYHSELNMSSLELGDSALYFCASSLGGGANEKLFFGSGTQLSVL.

The J gene is TRBJ2-3, the V gene TRBV12-5; without DNA, the TCRdb call of TRBD2 cannot be checked. The CDR3 is 16 amino acids. Germline CDR1 reads LGHNT; CDR2 reads FRNRAP. CDR3 protein: CASGSGLAGITDTQYF.

The chain couples TRBV13 to TRBJ2-5; TCRdb outputs TRBD1, but without DNA this stays unchecked. Germline V gene sequence: CDR1 PRHDT, CDR2 FYEKMQ (reference sequence). CDR3 length: 14 residues. The CDR3 is CASSLEPGKETQYF. Full variable domain (remainder filled in from reference TRBV13 and TRBJ2-5): AAGVIQSPRHLIKEKRETATLKCYPIPRHDTVYWYQQGPGQDPQFLISFYEKMQSDKGSIPDRFSAQQFSDYHSELNMSSLELGDSALYFCASSLEPGKETQYFGPGTRLLVL.

V and J are TRBV12-3 or TRBV12-4 and TRBJ2-7; absent DNA, TCRdb's TRBD1 call cannot be checked. The CDR3 consists of 16 residues. CDR3 amino acids: CASSPYRDRGSYEQYF.

The chain is built from TRBV18 and TRBJ2-1. Germline V gene lookup returns CDR1 KGHSH and CDR2 LQKENI. The CDR3 runs to 16 residues. The CDR3 reads CASSPKRGSLIHEQFF. Complete variable domain (other parts from reference TRBV18 and TRBJ2-1): NAGVMQNPRHLVRRRGQEARLRCSPMKGHSHVYWYRQLPEEGLKFMVYLQKENIIDESGMPKERFSAEFPKEGPSILRIQQVVRGDSAAYFCASSPKRGSLIHEQFFGPGTRLTVL.

The chain carries TRBV3-1 and TRBJ2-1. The CDR3 has 15 residues. Per the germline V gene, CDR1 is LGHDT and CDR2 is YNNKEL (reference sequence). The CDR3 sequence is CASSPGYPTYNEQFF.

The chain couples TRBV5-6 to TRBJ2-7; with no DNA, the TCRdb D assignment of TRBD1 cannot be verified. The CDR3 runs 14 residues. Germline V gives CDR1 SGHDT, CDR2 YYEEEE. CDR3 loop: CASSLSGQGEEQYF.

This chain uses TRBV20-1 with TRBJ1-2; there is no DNA to check the TCRdb D call of TRBD1. CDR3 length: 13 amino acids. The germline V gene encodes CDR1 DFQATT and CDR2 SNEGSKA (reference sequence). CDR3 region: CSAQDRGLDGYTF.

The CDR3 sequence is CASSIYRGANTEAFF. V gene TRBV19 combines with J gene TRBJ1-1; TCRdb names TRBD1, which stays unverified in the absence of DNA. This CDR3 is 15 amino acids long. Germline V lookup: CDR1 LNHDA, CDR2 SQIVND (reference sequence).

The chain uses TRBV7-3 and TRBJ2-2; TCRdb names TRBD1, which stays unverified in the absence of DNA. CDR1 is SGHTA, CDR2 FQGTGA, per germline. The CDR3 loop spans 14 amino acids. CDR3: CASSSGVGTGELFF.

The chain has TRBV11-1 and TRBJ2-3; the D call from TCRdb, TRBD1, cannot be confirmed without DNA. The CDR3 totals 16 residues. Germline V gene data show CDR1 as SGHAT and CDR2 as FQDESV (reference sequence). CDR3 sequence reads: CASSPGNSEWVDTQYF.

V is TRBV5-1 and J is TRBJ1-5. Germline loops: CDR1 SGHRS, CDR2 YFSETQ. CDR3 length: 14 residues. The CDR3 loop is CASSLDREYQPQHF. Full variable domain (rest looked up from reference TRBV5-1 and TRBJ1-5): KAGVTQTPRYLIKTRGQQVTLSCSPISGHRSVSWYQQTPGQGLQFLFEYFSETQRNKGNFPGRFSGRQFSNSRSEMNVSTLELGDSALYLCASSLDREYQPQHFGDGTRLSIL.

The chain uses TRBV7-3 and TRBJ1-1; TCRdb lists TRBD1, though no DNA is available to test this call. CDR3 size: 15 residues. Germline lookup yields CDR1 SGHTA and CDR2 FQGTGA. The CDR3 reads CASSLMGTTNTEAFF.

This chain links TRBV5-6 with TRBJ2-1; TCRdb names TRBD2, which stays unverified in the absence of DNA. CDR3 length: 14 residues. Germline loops: CDR1 SGHDT, CDR2 YYEEEE. The CDR3 protein is CASSDTRPAMGQFF.

The chain uses TRBV6-1 and TRBJ2-1; as DNA is missing, the TRBD2 call by TCRdb cannot be tested. There are 15 residues in the CDR3. The germline CDR1 and CDR2 sequences are MNHNS and SASEGT. CDR3 protein: CASVRAADSIEEQFF.

The V and J genes are TRBV4-1 and TRBJ1-1. This CDR3 comprises 14 residues. The germline CDR1 and CDR2 sequences are MGHRA and YSYEKL. The chain's CDR3 is CASSLNTGNTEAFF.